The next 8 T cell receptor beta chains were all read from a single sample in a study of shared clonotypes between healthy human individuals. Sequencing used immunoSEQ multiplex PCR; TCRdb keeps in-frame clones, though not all of them. The sample lists hundreds of thousands of clones; approximately 79% were seen once. Sequenced input: memory CD4+ T cells sorted from blood. Sample subset: CD45RA-negative fraction. Every receptor here comes from a woman between 25 and 40 years old in good health.

V is TRBV27 and J is TRBJ2-2; no clear D gene. Trimming took off 2 bases at V and 8 bases at J, with 12 bases between the two ends. This CDR3 contains 14 residues. Germline V gene lookup returns CDR1 MNHEY and CDR2 SMNVEV (reference sequence). CDR3 nucleotide sequence: TGTGCCAGCAGTTTAGCCCCTCGATCGGGGGAGCTGTTTTTT. This sequence encodes CASSLAPRSGELFF.

The CDR3 region is CASSPSGRRDLQPQHF. CDR3 bases: TGTGCCAGTAGTCCCTCAGGACGGAGGGATCTTCAGCCCCAGCATTTT. The chain carries TRBV19 and TRBJ1-5, with D unresolved. The CDR3 totals 16 residues. Germline loops: CDR1 LNHDA, CDR2 SQIVND (reference sequence). Between the trimmed V and J ends, which lost 5 bases and 6 bases, there was a span of 20 bases.

The chain employs TRBV2 and TRBJ2-3, with 7 positions matching TRBD2. The CDR3 has 14 amino acids. The trim removed 4 bases at V and 6 bases at J, leaving 7 bases unmatched. The germline V gene has CDR1 SNHLY and CDR2 FYNNEI. In nucleotides, the CDR3 is TGTGCCAGCAGTGTAAAAGCGGGATTGGATACGCAGTATTTT. Translating gives CASSVKAGLDTQYF.

This chain uses TRBV15 with TRBJ1-2; 7 bases match TRBD1. V was clipped by 1 base and J by 8 bases; unmatched bases: 10. The CDR3 extends over 15 amino acids. Germline CDR1 is LNHNV and CDR2 is YYDKDF (reference sequence). CDR3 protein: CATSRVGTEVFGYTF. In DNA form, the CDR3 reads TGTGCCACCAGCAGAGTCGGGACAGAGGTATTCGGCTACACCTTC.

This chain joins TRBV4-1 and TRBJ1-4; possible D gene TRBD1, 5 bases. V gave up 0 bases and J gave up 8 bases, with 16 bases separating them. This CDR3 spans 16 amino acids. From germline, CDR1 is MGHRA and CDR2 YSYEKL. In DNA, the CDR3 is TGCGCCAGCAGCCAAGAAGGAGGCAGGGTAGACGAAAAACTGTTTTTT. Encoded protein: CASSQEGGRVDEKLFF.

Details on this clone: This sample includes further DNA sequences coding for the same CDR3. This chain joins TRBV7-2 and TRBJ2-3; no reliable D call. Per germline, CDR1 SGHTA and CDR2 FQGNSA. V dropped 1 base and J dropped 5 bases, with 7 bases sitting between them. The CDR3 loop spans 13 amino acids. The CDR3 nucleotides are TGTGCCAGCAGCTTAGTTAGAGTAGATACGCAGTATTTT. This translates into CASSLVRVDTQYF.

This chain links TRBV11-2 with TRBJ2-3, with D perhaps matching TRBD2 (6 bases). The CDR3 is made up of 14 amino acids. Looked up from germline, CDR1 is SGHAT and CDR2 is FQNNGV. Trimming removed 7 bases from V and 3 bases from J, with 14 bases in between. CDR3 region: CASKVGSGTDTQYF. The CDR3 DNA follows: TGTGCCAGCAAAGTGGGTAGCGGTACAGATACGCAGTATTTT.

A note on this clone: A single base separates this from a much larger clone, so it may be a read error. The chain carries TRBV4-1 and TRBJ2-7, with 7 bases aligning to TRBD2. Germline V CDR1 and CDR2: MGHRA, YSYEKL. V gave up 0 bases and J gave up 3 bases; unmatched junction bases: 5. The CDR3 totals 15 residues. In nucleotides, the CDR3 is TGCGCCAGCAGCCAAGAACGGGGGGTCAACTACGAGCAGTACTTC. Translation gives CASSQERGVNYEQYF.